The clone carrying this T cell receptor beta chain was counted between two and nine times. Its specificity is not known. Then a second PCR, running roughly 7 to 11 cycles, was carried out with a sample-barcoded 5' primer and a J-beta primer mix. TCRdb independently ran MiXCR on the 5' RACE reads; one entry per CDR3 protein. The sample has 1.5 million or so distinct CDR3 sequences; around 39% are singletons. The record originates from a study of blood T cells in healthy people across ages. Overall study findings and caveats: Age showed a roughly linear inverse relationship with TCR beta diversity per million T cells.

Germline V lookup: CDR1 SGHRS, CDR2 YFSETQ. Deletions cut 5 bases from V and 0 bases from J, with 9 bases between. The CDR3 totals 14 residues. V and J are TRBV5-1 and TRBJ2-1, with no clear D. Sequenced sample: blood. The clonotype comes from a young woman in good health. The CDR3 is CASSDWSSYNEQFF. Here the CDR3 DNA reads TGCGCCAGCAGTGATTGGAGCTCCTACAATGAGCAGTTCTTC.